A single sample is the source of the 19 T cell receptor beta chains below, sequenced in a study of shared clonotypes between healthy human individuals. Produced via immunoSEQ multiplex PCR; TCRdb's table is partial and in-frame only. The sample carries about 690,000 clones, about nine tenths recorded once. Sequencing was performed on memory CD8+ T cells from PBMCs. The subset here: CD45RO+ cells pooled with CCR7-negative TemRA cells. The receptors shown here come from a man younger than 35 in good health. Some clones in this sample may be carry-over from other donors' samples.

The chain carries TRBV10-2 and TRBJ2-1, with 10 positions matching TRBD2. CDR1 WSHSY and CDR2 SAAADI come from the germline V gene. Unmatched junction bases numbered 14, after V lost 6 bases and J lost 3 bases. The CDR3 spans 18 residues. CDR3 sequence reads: CASSALAGASKGYNEQFF. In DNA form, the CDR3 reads TGCGCCAGCAGCGCTCTAGCGGGAGCCTCAAAAGGCTACAATGAGCAGTTCTTC.

The CDR3: CATSFRDTLRETQYF. Written as DNA, the CDR3 is TGTGCCACCAGCTTCAGGGACACTCTACGGGAGACCCAGTACTTC. V and J are TRBV15 and TRBJ2-5; D is perhaps TRBD1 (6 bases). Germline values: CDR1 LNHNV, CDR2 YYDKDF (reference sequence). The CDR3 spans 15 residues. The V gene lost 5 bases and the J gene lost 5 bases, with 18 bases spanning the gap.

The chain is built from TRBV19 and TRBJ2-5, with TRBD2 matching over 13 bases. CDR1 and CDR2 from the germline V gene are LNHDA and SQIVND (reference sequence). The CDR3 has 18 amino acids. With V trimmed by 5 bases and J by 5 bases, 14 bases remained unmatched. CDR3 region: CASSPRTSGSWSRETQYF. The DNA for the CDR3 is TGTGCCAGTAGTCCTCGGACTAGCGGGAGTTGGAGTCGCGAGACCCAGTACTTC. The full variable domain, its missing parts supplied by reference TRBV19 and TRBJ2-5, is DGGITQSPKYLFRKEGQNVTLSCEQNLNHDAMYWYRQDPGQGLRLIYYSQIVNDFQKGDIAEGYSVSREKKESFPLTVTSAQKNPTAFYLCASSPRTSGSWSRETQYFGPGTRLLVL.

The CDR3 is CASSLGLLNNEQFF. CDR3 sequence (DNA): TGTGCCAGCAGCTTAGGCTTGTTAAACAATGAGCAGTTCTTC. The chain carries TRBV13 and TRBJ2-1, with no clear D. Looked up from germline, CDR1 is PRHDT and CDR2 is FYEKMQ (reference sequence). The CDR3 contains 14 residues. V lost 0 bases and J 5 bases, leaving 8 bases between the germline ends.

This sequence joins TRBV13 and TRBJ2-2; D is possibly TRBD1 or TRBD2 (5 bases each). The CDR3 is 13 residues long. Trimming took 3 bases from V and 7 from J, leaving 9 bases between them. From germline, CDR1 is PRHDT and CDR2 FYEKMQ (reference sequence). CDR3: CASSLGPGGELFF. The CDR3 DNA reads TGTGCCAGCAGCTTGGGACCGGGCGGGGAGCTGTTTTTT.

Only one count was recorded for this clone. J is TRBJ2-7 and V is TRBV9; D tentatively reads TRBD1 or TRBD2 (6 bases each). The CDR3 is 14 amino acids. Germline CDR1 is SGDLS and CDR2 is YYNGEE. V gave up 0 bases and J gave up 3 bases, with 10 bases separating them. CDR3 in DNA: TGTGCCAGCAGCGTAGGAAAGGGGGGCTACGAGCAGTACTTC. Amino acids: CASSVGKGGYEQYF.

The DNA for the CDR3 is TGTGCCAGCAGCGTAGGGGGCTTGAACACCGGGGAGCTGTTTTTT. Encoded protein: CASSVGGLNTGELFF. The rearrangement uses TRBV9 and TRBJ2-2; a possible D gene is TRBD1 (5 bases). The CDR3 is made up of 15 amino acids. The V and J ends lost 0 bases and 1 base respectively, with 7 bases between them. Germline V gene lookup returns CDR1 SGDLS and CDR2 YYNGEE.

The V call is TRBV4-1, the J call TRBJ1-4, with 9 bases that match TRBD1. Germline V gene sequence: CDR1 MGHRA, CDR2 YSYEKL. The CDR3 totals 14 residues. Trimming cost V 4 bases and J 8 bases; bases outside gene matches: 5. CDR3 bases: TGCGCCAGCAGCCGCGACAGGGGGGCGGAAAAACTGTTTTTT. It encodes CASSRDRGAEKLFF.

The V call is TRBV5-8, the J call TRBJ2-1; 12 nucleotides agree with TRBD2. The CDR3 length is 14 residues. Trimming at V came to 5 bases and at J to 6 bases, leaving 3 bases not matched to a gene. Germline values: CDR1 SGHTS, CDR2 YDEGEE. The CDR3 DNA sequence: TGTGCCAGCAGTGAGGGACTAGCGGGCAATGAGCAGTTCTTC. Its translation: CASSEGLAGNEQFF.

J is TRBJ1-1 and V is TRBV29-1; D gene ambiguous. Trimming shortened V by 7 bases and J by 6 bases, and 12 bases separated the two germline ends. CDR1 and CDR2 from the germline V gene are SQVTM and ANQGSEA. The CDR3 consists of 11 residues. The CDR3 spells CSAEAGSEAFF. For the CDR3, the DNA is TGCAGCGCGGAGGCGGGGTCTGAAGCTTTCTTT.

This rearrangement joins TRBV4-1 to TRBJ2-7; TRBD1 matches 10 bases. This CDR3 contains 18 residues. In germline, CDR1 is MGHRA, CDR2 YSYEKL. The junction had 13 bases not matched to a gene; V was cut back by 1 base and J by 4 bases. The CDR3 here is CASSQVGFPTGGRYEQYF. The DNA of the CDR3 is TGCGCCAGCAGCCAAGTCGGCTTCCCGACAGGGGGCAGGTACGAGCAGTACTTC.

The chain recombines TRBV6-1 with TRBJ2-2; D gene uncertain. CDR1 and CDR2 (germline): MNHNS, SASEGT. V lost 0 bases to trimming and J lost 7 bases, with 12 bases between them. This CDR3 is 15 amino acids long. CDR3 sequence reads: CASSEAIGSGGELFF. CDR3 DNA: TGTGCCAGCAGTGAAGCAATAGGCTCAGGCGGGGAGCTGTTTTTT.

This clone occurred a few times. CDR3 bases: TGCGCCACCCAATCGACAGACACAGATACGCAGTATTTT. Amino acids: CATQSTDTDTQYF. J is TRBJ2-3 and V is TRBV10-1; TRBD1 is a possible D gene (5 bases). V lost 10 bases to trimming and J lost 2 bases, with 13 bases between them. This CDR3 has 13 amino acids. Germline loops: CDR1 WNHNN, CDR2 SYGVQD (reference sequence).

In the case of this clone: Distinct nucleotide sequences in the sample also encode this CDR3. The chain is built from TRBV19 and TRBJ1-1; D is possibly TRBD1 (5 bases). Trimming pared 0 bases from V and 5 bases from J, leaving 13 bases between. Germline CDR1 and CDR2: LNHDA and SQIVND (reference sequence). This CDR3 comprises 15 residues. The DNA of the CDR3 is TGTGCCAGTAGTATAGATCCGGGGGTCAGAACTGAAGCTTTCTTT. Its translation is CASSIDPGVRTEAFF.

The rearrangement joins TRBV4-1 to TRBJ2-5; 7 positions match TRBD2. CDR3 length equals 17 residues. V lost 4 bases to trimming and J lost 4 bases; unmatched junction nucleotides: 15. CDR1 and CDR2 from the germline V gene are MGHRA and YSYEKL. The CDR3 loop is CASSPSDWEGWRETQYF. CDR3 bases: TGCGCCAGCAGCCCTAGCGATTGGGAGGGCTGGCGAGAGACCCAGTACTTC.

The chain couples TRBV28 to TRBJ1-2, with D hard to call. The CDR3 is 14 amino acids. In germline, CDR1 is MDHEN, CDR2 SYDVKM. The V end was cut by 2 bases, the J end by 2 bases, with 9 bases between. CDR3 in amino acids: CASSLNLINYGYTF. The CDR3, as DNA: TGTGCCAGCAGTTTAAATCTGATAAACTATGGCTACACCTTC.

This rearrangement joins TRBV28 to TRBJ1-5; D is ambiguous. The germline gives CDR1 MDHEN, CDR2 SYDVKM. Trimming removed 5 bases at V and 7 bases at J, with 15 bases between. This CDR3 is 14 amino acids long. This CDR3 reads CASSPPDDSQPQHF. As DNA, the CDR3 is TGTGCCAGCAGTCCTCCCGACGATTCCCAGCCCCAGCATTTT. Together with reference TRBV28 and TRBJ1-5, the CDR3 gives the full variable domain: DVKVTQSSRYLVKRTGEKVFLECVQDMDHENMFWYRQDPGLGLRLIYFSYDVKMKEKGDIPEGYSVSREKKERFSLILESASTNQTSMYLCASSPPDDSQPQHFGDGTRLSIL.

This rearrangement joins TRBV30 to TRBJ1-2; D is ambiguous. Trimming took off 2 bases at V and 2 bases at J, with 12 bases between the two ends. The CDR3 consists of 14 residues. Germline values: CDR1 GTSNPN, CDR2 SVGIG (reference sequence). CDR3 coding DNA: TGTGCCTGGAGTATCGAGGCTTTAAACTATGGCTACACCTTC. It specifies CAWSIEALNYGYTF.

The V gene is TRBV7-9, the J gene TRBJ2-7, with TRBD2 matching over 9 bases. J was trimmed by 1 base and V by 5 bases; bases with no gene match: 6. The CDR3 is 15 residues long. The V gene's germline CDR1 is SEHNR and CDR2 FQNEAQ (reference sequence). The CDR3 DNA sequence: TGTGCCAGCAGCCTTGGACTAGCGTGGTCCTACGAGCAGTACTTC. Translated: CASSLGLAWSYEQYF.